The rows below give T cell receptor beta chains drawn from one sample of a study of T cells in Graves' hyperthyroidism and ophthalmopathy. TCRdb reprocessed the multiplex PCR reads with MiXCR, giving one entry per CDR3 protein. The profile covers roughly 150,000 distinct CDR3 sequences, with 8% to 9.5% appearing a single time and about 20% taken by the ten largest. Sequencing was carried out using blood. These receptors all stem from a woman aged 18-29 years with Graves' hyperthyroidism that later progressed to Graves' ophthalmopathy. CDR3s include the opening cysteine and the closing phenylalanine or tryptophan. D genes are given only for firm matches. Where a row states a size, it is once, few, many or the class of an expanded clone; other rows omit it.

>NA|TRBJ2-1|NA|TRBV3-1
CASSQDRLPSYNEQFF
TGTGCCAGCAGCCAAGATCGGCTACCAAGCTACAATGAGCAGTTCTTC
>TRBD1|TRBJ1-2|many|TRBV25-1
CASSQGAGYGYTF
TGTGCCAGCAGTCAGGGGGCAGGCTATGGCTACACCTTC
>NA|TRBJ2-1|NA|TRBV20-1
CSADDYNEQFF
TGCAGTGCTGACGATTACAATGAGCAGTTCTTC
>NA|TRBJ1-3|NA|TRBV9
CASSPTRWNTIYF
TGTGCCAGCAGCCCGACCCGGTGGAACACCATATATTTT
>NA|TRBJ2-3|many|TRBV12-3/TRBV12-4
CASSGTGRGPDTQYF
TGTGCCAGCAGTGGAACAGGGAGAGGCCCAGATACGCAGTATTTT
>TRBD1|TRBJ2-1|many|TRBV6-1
CASSNLGDSYNEQFF
TGTGCCAGCAGTAACCTCGGGGACAGCTACAATGAGCAGTTCTTC
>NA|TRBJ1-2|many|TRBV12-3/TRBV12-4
CASSPTRNGYTF
TGTGCCAGCAGTCCAACAAGAAATGGCTACACCTTC
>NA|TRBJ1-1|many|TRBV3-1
CASNTMNTEAFF
TGTGCCAGCAACACCATGAACACTGAAGCTTTCTTT
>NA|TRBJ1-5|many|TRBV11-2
CASSLDLSGGQPQHF
TGTGCCAGCAGCTTAGACCTATCCGGTGGTCAGCCCCAGCATTTT
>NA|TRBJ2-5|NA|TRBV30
CAWSVSLNGLYQETQYF
TGTGCCTGGAGTGTATCCCTCAACGGCCTCTACCAAGAGACCCAGTACTTC
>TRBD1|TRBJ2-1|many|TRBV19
CASSHPLPLEAGGLGSSYNEQFF
TGTGCCAGTAGTCACCCTCTACCCCTCGAGGCAGGGGGCCTAGGTAGCTCCTACAATGAGCAGTTCTTC
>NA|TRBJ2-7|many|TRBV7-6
CASSNRPKTAVPNYEQYF
TGTGCCAGCAGTAACAGGCCAAAGACAGCGGTTCCCAACTACGAGCAGTACTTC
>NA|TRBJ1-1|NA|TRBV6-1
CASSSSPYQKAEAFF
TGTGCCAGCAGTTCATCGCCCTATCAAAAAGCTGAAGCTTTCTTT
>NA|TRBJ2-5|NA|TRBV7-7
CASSSQGRKTQYF
TGTGCCAGCAGCTCACAGGGCCGGAAGACCCAGTACTTC
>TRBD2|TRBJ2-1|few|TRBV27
CASSLYPSGPYNEQFF
TGTGCCAGCAGTTTATATCCTAGCGGACCCTACAATGAGCAGTTCTTC
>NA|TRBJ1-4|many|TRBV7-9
CASSLAGQGFLFF
TGTGCCAGCAGCTTGGCAGGGCAGGGATTTCTGTTTTTT
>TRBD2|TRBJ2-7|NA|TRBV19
CASSTISGSRYEQYF
TGTGCCAGTAGTACTATAAGCGGGAGCAGGTACGAGCAGTACTTC
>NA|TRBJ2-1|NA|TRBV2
CASSEAGRLNEQFF
TGTGCCAGCAGTGAAGCGGGCAGACTCAATGAGCAGTTCTTC
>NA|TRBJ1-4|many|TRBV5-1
CASSLNRTPGEKLFF
TGCGCCAGCAGCTTGAACCGGACCCCGGGGGAAAAACTGTTTTTT
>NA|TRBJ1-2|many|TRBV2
CASSEFDSFYGYTF
TGTGCCAGCAGCGAATTCGACAGTTTCTATGGCTACACCTTC
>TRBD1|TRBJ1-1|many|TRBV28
CASITAGTGDPEAFF
TGTGCCAGCATCACTGCCGGGACAGGGGACCCTGAAGCTTTCTTT
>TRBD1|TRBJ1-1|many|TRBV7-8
CASSLTMRQGNEAFF
TGTGCCAGCAGCTTAACAATGCGACAGGGAAATGAAGCTTTCTTT
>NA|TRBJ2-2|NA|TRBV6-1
CATQDWGAATGELFF
TGTGCCACCCAAGATTGGGGGGCCGCGACCGGGGAGCTGTTTTTT
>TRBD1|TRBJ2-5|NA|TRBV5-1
CASSHSGGGETQYF
TGCGCCAGCAGCCACTCAGGGGGCGGGGAGACCCAGTACTTC
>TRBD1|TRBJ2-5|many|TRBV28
CASSSGQGPRTQYF
TGTGCCAGCAGTTCAGGACAGGGCCCGCGGACCCAGTACTTC
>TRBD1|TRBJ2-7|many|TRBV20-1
CSAPGTGFHEQYF
TGCAGTGCTCCCGGGACAGGATTTCACGAGCAGTACTTC
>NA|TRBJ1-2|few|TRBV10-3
CAIGDPFYIKVFNYGYTF
TGTGCCATCGGTGACCCCTTTTATATAAAGGTCTTCAACTATGGCTACACCTTC
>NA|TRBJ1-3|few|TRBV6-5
CASSYSSGDGNTIYF
TGTGCCAGCAGTTACTCATCCGGGGATGGAAACACCATATATTTT
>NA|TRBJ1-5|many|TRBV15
CATSREGEDSNQPQHF
TGTGCCACCAGCAGAGAAGGGGAAGACAGCAATCAGCCCCAGCATTTT
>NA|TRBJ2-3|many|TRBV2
CASSNSLSTDTQYF
TGTGCCAGCAGCAATAGCCTTAGCACAGATACGCAGTATTTT
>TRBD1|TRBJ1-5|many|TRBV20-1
CSVSGGTVNQPQHF
TGCAGTGTCTCCGGGGGGACAGTCAATCAGCCCCAGCATTTT
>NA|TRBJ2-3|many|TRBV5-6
CASSLLADTQYF
TGTGCCAGCAGCTTGCTCGCAGATACGCAGTATTTT
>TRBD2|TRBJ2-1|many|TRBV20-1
CSARVPGLAYNEQFF
TGCAGTGCTAGAGTACCGGGACTAGCGTATAATGAGCAGTTCTTC
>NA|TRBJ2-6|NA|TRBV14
CASSQDLISGANVLTF
TGTGCCAGCAGCCAAGACCTGATCTCTGGGGCCAACGTCCTGACTTTC
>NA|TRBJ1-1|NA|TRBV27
CASSLSRGGVSYTEAFF
TGTGCCAGCAGTTTATCGCGAGGGGGGGTCTCGTACACTGAAGCTTTCTTT
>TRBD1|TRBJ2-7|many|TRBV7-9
CASSSYRGRYEQYF
TGTGCCAGCAGCTCTTACAGGGGACGCTACGAGCAGTACTTC
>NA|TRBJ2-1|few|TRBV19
CASSINPQGPRNNEQFF
TGTGCCAGTAGTATAAACCCTCAGGGCCCCCGTAACAATGAGCAGTTCTTC
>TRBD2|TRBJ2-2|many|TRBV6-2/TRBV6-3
CASSPTPSGMGGELFF
TGTGCCAGCAGTCCAACCCCTAGCGGGATGGGCGGGGAGCTGTTTTTT
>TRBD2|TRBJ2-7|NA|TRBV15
CATSRPGGSSYEQYF
TGTGCCACCAGCAGACCTGGCGGGAGCTCCTACGAGCAGTACTTC
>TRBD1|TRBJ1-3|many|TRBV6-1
CASTSSPGGPGNTIYF
TGTGCCAGCACCTCATCCCCAGGGGGGCCTGGAAACACCATATATTTT